The table lists the clone carrying this T cell receptor beta chain with a few counts. Its specificity is unknown. Trimming took off 5 bases at V and 2 bases at J, with 13 bases between the two ends. The germline gives CDR1 MNHNS, CDR2 SASEGT. The CDR3 totals 14 residues. Amplification of TCR beta CDR3 regions used RNA as the template. The HTBI primer set drove a first-round RT-PCR of the TCR CDR3. TCRdb re-called the multiplex PCR reads with MiXCR, one entry per CDR3 protein. The top ten clones hold roughly 30% of a sample with hundreds of thousands of distinct CDR3 sequences, roughly 20% of them seen once. These data belong to a study of T cells in Graves' hyperthyroidism and ophthalmopathy. Study results and limitations: Blood held most thyroid clonotypes expanded above 0.001 frequency.

The chain couples TRBV6-1 to TRBJ2-7; D is unresolved. The sample consisted of blood. The receptor comes from a man aged 25 to 40 with Graves' ophthalmopathy. The CDR3 sequence is CASSLTDPPYEQYF. The CDR3 DNA is TGTGCCAGCAGTCTCACGGATCCCCCCTACGAGCAGTACTTC.